These 24 T cell receptor beta chains were sequenced from one sample in a study of patients and donors after allogeneic stem cell transplantation. TCRdb passed the RT-PCR reads through MiXCR, listing each CDR3 protein once. The data hold 900,000 to 1,000,000 distinct CDR3 sequences, with more than 15% observed a single time. Sequencing was carried out using blood, either unsorted or a sorted T cell fraction (not recorded which). The receptors originated from a human donor who was either an allogeneic HSCT recipient or a stem cell or donor lymphocyte infusion donor (not recorded which). It is not recorded whose cells these are; they may come from a transplant donor.

The sample holds many counts of this clonotype. The rearrangement joins TRBV27 to TRBJ2-7, with D possibly TRBD2 on 6 matching bases. This CDR3 region has 15 residues. Germline-derived CDR1 and CDR2 are MNHEY and SMNVEV (reference sequence). V gave up 2 bases and J gave up 2 bases, with 13 bases separating them. CDR3 loop: CASSLKGGQPYEQYF. As DNA, the CDR3 is TGTGCCAGCAGTTTAAAGGGAGGCCAGCCCTACGAGCAGTACTTC.

In this sample, this clonotype turned up a few times. The V call is TRBV25-1, the J call TRBJ1-6; D not resolved. This CDR3 spans 16 amino acids. Germline CDR1 and CDR2: MGHDK and SYGVNS. With 7 bases removed from V and 0 bases from J, the gap between germline ends came to 13 bases. CDR3 nucleotide sequence: TGTGCCAGCAAGGTCCCCTCGAGCTCCTATAATTCACCCCTCCACTTT. It codes for CASKVPSSSYNSPLHF.

The sample holds a few counts of this clonotype. This sequence joins TRBV5-1 and TRBJ1-1, with D possibly TRBD1 on 6 matching bases. Trimming left V 6 bases short and J 0 bases short, with 12 bases between. The CDR3 length is 14 residues. Germline V CDR1 and CDR2: SGHRS, YFSETQ. DNA of the CDR3: TGCGCCAGCACTTCAGGACAGCTGAACACTGAAGCTTTCTTT. It translates to CASTSGQLNTEAFF.

There are many counts of this clonotype. At one end, the junction sequence differs from germline, possibly due to a read error. V is TRBV20-1 and J is TRBJ1-2; 7 bases align to TRBD1. The CDR3 is 10 residues long. Germline assignment: CDR1 DFQATT and CDR2 SNEGSKA (reference sequence). CDR3 in DNA: TGCAGTGCTAGCAGGGGGGACGCTAACTTC. Its translation is CSASRGDANF.

The rearrangement uses TRBV28 and TRBJ2-5; TRBD1 or TRBD2 may be the D gene (6 bases each). The CDR3 has 15 amino acids. Germline V gene data show CDR1 as MDHEN and CDR2 as SYDVKM. V was trimmed by 3 bases and J by 4 bases, leaving 15 bases between them. The CDR3 nucleotides are TGTGCCAGCAGTTTCCTCGAAGAGGGGGGAGAGACCCAGTACTTC. Amino acids: CASSFLEEGGETQYF.

The rearrangement uses TRBV6-1 and TRBJ2-1; no clear D gene. The V end lost 7 bases, the J end lost 9 bases, and 19 bases lay between the germline ends. Per the germline V gene, CDR1 is MNHNS and CDR2 is SASEGT. This CDR3 is built from 14 residues. For the CDR3, the DNA is TGTGCCAGCACCAATAAACACCCCCCGACTGAGCAGTTCTTC. It specifies CASTNKHPPTEQFF.

The chain is built from TRBV12-1 and TRBJ2-1. TRBV12-1 is classified as a pseudogene. This CDR3 is built from 14 residues. The CDR3 region has the DNA TGTGCCAGCAGCTTTGCCCGACAAGGTCTTGAGCAGTTCTTC. It specifies CASSFARQGLEQFF.

V and J are TRBV5-5 and TRBJ1-2; possibly TRBD1 for D (5 bases). Germline assignment: CDR1 SGHKS and CDR2 YYEKEE (reference sequence). The CDR3 runs to 13 residues. Trimming removed 4 bases at V and 8 bases at J, with 15 bases between. CDR3 region: CASSLAGPSGYTF. The CDR3 DNA reads TGTGCCAGCAGCCTCGCAGGGCCTTCAGGCTACACCTTC.

The chain uses TRBV2 and TRBJ2-2; D is possibly TRBD1 (6 bases). Trimming removed 9 bases at V and 1 base at J, with 12 bases between. This CDR3 has 14 amino acids. Germline V CDR1 and CDR2: SNHLY, FYNNEI. In DNA, the CDR3 is TGTGCCAGGAAAACAGGGAAGAACACCGGGGAGCTGTTTTTT. Its protein product is CARKTGKNTGELFF.

The CDR3 region is CATSRQHTGELFF. The CDR3 DNA follows: TGTGCCACCAGCAGACAGCACACCGGGGAGCTGTTTTTT. The chain couples TRBV15 to TRBJ2-2, with D unresolved. Per the germline V gene, CDR1 is LNHNV and CDR2 is YYDKDF (reference sequence). The CDR3 runs 13 residues. The V end was cut by 2 bases, the J end by 3 bases, with 4 bases between.

This clonotype was detected a few times. The chain is built from TRBV9 and TRBJ1-3; perhaps TRBD1 as D (6 bases). The V end lost 0 bases, the J end lost 0 bases, and 10 bases lay between the germline ends. The CDR3 contains 16 residues. Germline lookup yields CDR1 SGDLS and CDR2 YYNGEE. DNA for the CDR3: TGTGCCAGCAGCGTAGCGGGGGGCCACTCTGGAAACACCATATATTTT. Its protein product is CASSVAGGHSGNTIYF.

In its sample, this clonotype was seen a few times. V usage is TRBV5-1 and J usage is TRBJ2-7; perhaps D is TRBD1 or TRBD2 (5 bases each). CDR3 length equals 15 residues. V was trimmed by 2 bases and J by 1 base, leaving 13 bases between them. Germline V gives CDR1 SGHRS, CDR2 YFSETQ. The CDR3 nucleotides read TGCGCCAGCAGCTTATTTTCGGGACCTTCCTACGAGCAGTACTTC. Its protein is CASSLFSGPSYEQYF.

This clonotype was observed a few times. The V call is TRBV20-1, the J call TRBJ2-2; D perhaps matches TRBD2 (6 bases). CDR3 size: 13 residues. CDR1 DFQATT and CDR2 SNEGSKA come from the germline V gene (reference sequence). V was clipped by 7 bases and J by 3 bases, with 12 bases between them. For the CDR3, the DNA is TGCAGTGGGGAGGCACGGGACACCGGGGAGCTGTTTTTT. The encoded protein is CSGEARDTGELFF.

V gene TRBV27 combines with J gene TRBJ2-4, with TRBD2 as a possible D gene (6 bases). CDR1 and CDR2 from the germline V gene are MNHEY and SMNVEV (reference sequence). Trimming stripped 6 bases from V and 0 bases from J, with 12 bases between. This CDR3 has 15 residues. The CDR3 nucleotides read TGTGCCAGCAGCCATCAAGCGGGAGCCAAAAACATTCAGTACTTC. It is translated as CASSHQAGAKNIQYF.

The V and J genes are TRBV7-3 and TRBJ2-1; the D gene is possibly TRBD2 (6 bases). The germline CDR1 and CDR2 sequences are SGHTA and FQGTGA. V lost 0 bases and J 7 bases, leaving 22 bases between the germline ends. The CDR3 is 18 amino acids. In DNA, the CDR3 is TGTGCCAGCAGCTTAACAAACCCCACTAGCCTTACTCGAAATGAGCAGTTCTTC. Its translation is CASSLTNPTSLTRNEQFF.

This chain links TRBV15 with TRBJ1-2, with 9 nucleotides matching TRBD1. The CDR3 extends over 15 amino acids. Trimming removed 2 bases from V and 10 bases from J; junction bases left unmatched: 11. Per germline, CDR1 LNHNV and CDR2 YYDKDF (reference sequence). CDR3 protein: CATSRRPGTGQDYTF. The CDR3 coding sequence is TGTGCCACCAGCAGACGACCGGGGACAGGGCAAGACTACACCTTC.

The V call is TRBV9, the J call TRBJ2-3; the D is unclear. Deletions cut 0 bases from V and 6 bases from J, with 8 bases between. The CDR3 is 13 amino acids. Germline loops: CDR1 SGDLS, CDR2 YYNGEE. CDR3 DNA sequence: TGTGCCAGCAGCGTAGCGCCTGGGGATACGCAGTATTTT. It yields the protein CASSVAPGDTQYF.

The chain joins TRBV3-1 to TRBJ2-1; 7 bases agree with TRBD2. V lost 0 bases and J lost 7; bases outside the gene matches: 9. This CDR3 contains 16 residues. Germline V gene lookup returns CDR1 LGHDT and CDR2 YNNKEL (reference sequence). Here the CDR3 reads CASSQDPGLPRNEQFF. CDR3 nucleotides: TGTGCCAGCAGCCAAGATCCGGGACTACCTCGTAATGAGCAGTTCTTC.

V is TRBV4-1 and J is TRBJ1-2, with a possible D match to TRBD1 (5 bases). CDR1 MGHRA and CDR2 YSYEKL come from the germline V gene. The V gene lost 4 bases and the J gene lost 4 bases, with 13 bases spanning the gap. This CDR3 comprises 14 residues. For the CDR3, the DNA is TGCGCCAGCAGCCGACTACAGGTATCCTATGGCTACACCTTC. Its translation: CASSRLQVSYGYTF.

The DNA of the CDR3 is TGTGCCAGCAGCCCCTTGGGGAGGGGGACTGAAGCTTTCTTT. It is translated as CASSPLGRGTEAFF. The rearrangement links TRBV7-8 to TRBJ1-1; a weak D match, TRBD1 (6 bases). CDR1 and CDR2 from the germline V gene are SGHVS and FQNEAQ. Trimming left V 5 bases short and J 5 bases short, with 15 bases between. The CDR3 extends over 14 amino acids.

Only a few counts were recorded for this clonotype. This chain uses TRBV3-1 with TRBJ2-7; TRBD2 matches at 8 bases. CDR1 is LGHDT, CDR2 YNNKEL, per germline (reference sequence). The CDR3 is 16 amino acids. The V gene end was trimmed by 3 bases and the J gene end by 4 bases; junction bases not matched to a gene: 11. CDR3 amino acids: CASSQGGLALVYEQYF. CDR3 DNA sequence: TGTGCCAGCAGCCAGGGAGGACTAGCATTAGTGTACGAGCAGTACTTC.

This chain uses TRBV29-1 with TRBJ1-1; D unclear. The CDR3 covers 12 residues. Germline assignment: CDR1 SQVTM and CDR2 ANQGSEA. Deletions cut 3 bases from V and 4 bases from J, with 9 bases between. The CDR3 is CSVDAGTTEAFF. In DNA, the CDR3 is TGCAGCGTTGACGCAGGAACCACTGAAGCTTTCTTT.

There are many counts of this clonotype. The V and J genes are TRBV5-1 and TRBJ1-1; D not resolved. Between the trimmed V and J ends, which lost 0 bases and 9 bases, there was a span of 12 bases. This CDR3 is 13 amino acids long. From germline, CDR1 is SGHRS and CDR2 YFSETQ. CDR3 bases: TGCGCCAGCAGCTTGGAGGGAGTTGCTCAAGCTTTCTTT. The encoded protein is CASSLEGVAQAFF.

V and J are TRBV11-2 and TRBJ1-2; D is unresolved. The V gene's germline CDR1 is SGHAT and CDR2 FQNNGV. There are 16 residues in the CDR3. V dropped 1 base and J dropped 4 bases, with 16 bases sitting between them. The CDR3 loop reads CASSLVSNRGSYGYTF. CDR3 bases: TGTGCCAGCAGCTTAGTATCTAACAGAGGGTCCTATGGCTACACCTTC.